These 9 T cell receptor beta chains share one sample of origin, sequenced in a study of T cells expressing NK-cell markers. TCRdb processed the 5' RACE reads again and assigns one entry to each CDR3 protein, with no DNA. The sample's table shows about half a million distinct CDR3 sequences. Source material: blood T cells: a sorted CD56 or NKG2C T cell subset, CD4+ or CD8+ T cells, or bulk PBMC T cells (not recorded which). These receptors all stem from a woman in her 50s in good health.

This CDR3 reads CASSVRTNEKLFF. This sequence joins TRBV7-9 and TRBJ1-4. Germline CDR1 SEHNR, CDR2 FQNEAQ (reference sequence). This CDR3 contains 13 residues.

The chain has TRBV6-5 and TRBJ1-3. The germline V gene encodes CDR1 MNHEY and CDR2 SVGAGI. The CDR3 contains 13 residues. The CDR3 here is CASSYSRGNTIYF.

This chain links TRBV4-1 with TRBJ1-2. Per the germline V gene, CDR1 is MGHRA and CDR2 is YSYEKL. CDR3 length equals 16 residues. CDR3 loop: CASSQLGQKGGYGYTF.

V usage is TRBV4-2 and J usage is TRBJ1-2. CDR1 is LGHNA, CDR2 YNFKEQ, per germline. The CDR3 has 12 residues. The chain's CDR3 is CASSQDRQTHTF.

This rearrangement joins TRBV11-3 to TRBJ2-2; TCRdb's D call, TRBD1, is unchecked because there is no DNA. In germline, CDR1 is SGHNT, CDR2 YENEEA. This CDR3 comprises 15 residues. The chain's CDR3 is CASSQSPGDTGELFF.

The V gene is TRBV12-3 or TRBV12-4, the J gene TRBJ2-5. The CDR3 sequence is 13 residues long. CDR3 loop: CASSLREWETQYF.

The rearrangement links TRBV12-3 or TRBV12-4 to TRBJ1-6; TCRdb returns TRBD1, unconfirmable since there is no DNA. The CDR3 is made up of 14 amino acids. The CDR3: CASSLGQDNSPLHF.

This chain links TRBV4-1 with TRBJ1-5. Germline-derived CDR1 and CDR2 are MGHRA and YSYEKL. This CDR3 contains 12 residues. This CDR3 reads CASSQPSQPQHF.

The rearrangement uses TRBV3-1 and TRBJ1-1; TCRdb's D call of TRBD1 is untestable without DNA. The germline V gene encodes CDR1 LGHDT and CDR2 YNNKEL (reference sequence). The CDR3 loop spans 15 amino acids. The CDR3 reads CASSQVAGGNTEAFF.